This is a list of T cell receptor beta chains from one sample in a study of T cells after yellow fever vaccination. TCRdb processed the 5' RACE reads anew with MiXCR; each CDR3 protein has one entry. The sample carries tens of thousands of distinct CDR3 sequences, 7.3% recorded once. This sample comprised CD8+ T cells sorted from PBMCs, obtained 10 to 11 days after the first yellow fever vaccination. The receptor source for this set is a man between 18 and 35 years old who received the YFV17D yellow fever vaccine. CDR3s leave out the opening cysteine and the closing phenylalanine or tryptophan. A D gene is named only where the DNA matches it firmly.

V gene: TRBV12-3/TRBV12-4
J gene: TRBJ1-5
D gene: TRBD1
CDR3 protein: ASSPGTGFSQH

V gene: TRBV4-1
J gene: TRBJ1-5
D gene: NA
CDR3 protein: ASSQGGDGSNQPQH

V gene: TRBV9
J gene: TRBJ2-2
D gene: NA
CDR3 protein: ASSSQGSNTGELF

V gene: TRBV27
J gene: TRBJ2-1
D gene: NA
CDR3 protein: ASGIGTYYNEQF

V gene: TRBV19
J gene: TRBJ1-1
D gene: TRBD1
CDR3 protein: ASRDSMNTEAF

V gene: TRBV12-3/TRBV12-4
J gene: TRBJ1-2
D gene: NA
CDR3 protein: ASSFGSQGGYT

V gene: TRBV6-2/TRBV6-3
J gene: TRBJ1-2
D gene: NA
CDR3 protein: ASRLAGSPTLYGYT

V gene: TRBV4-2
J gene: TRBJ2-1
D gene: TRBD2
CDR3 protein: ASSPKPGLAGAPYNEQF

V gene: TRBV12-3/TRBV12-4
J gene: TRBJ1-5
D gene: TRBD1
CDR3 protein: ASSQTGPNQPQH

V gene: TRBV18
J gene: TRBJ1-1
D gene: NA
CDR3 protein: ASSPGRDTEAF

V gene: TRBV6-1
J gene: TRBJ2-7
D gene: NA
CDR3 protein: ASNAGAGNEQY

V gene: TRBV7-9
J gene: TRBJ2-4
D gene: TRBD2
CDR3 protein: ASRGVAGPGRNIQY

V gene: TRBV29-1
J gene: TRBJ1-2
D gene: NA
CDR3 protein: SVGGGPNYGYT

V gene: TRBV7-6
J gene: TRBJ2-5
D gene: NA
CDR3 protein: ASTLGWGAQETQY

V gene: TRBV7-9
J gene: TRBJ2-5
D gene: NA
CDR3 protein: ASSSSPGQETQY

V gene: TRBV4-2
J gene: TRBJ1-4
D gene: TRBD1
CDR3 protein: ASSDRDREGETTNEKLF

V gene: TRBV5-1
J gene: TRBJ2-5
D gene: NA
CDR3 protein: ASSLDRQETQY

V gene: TRBV12-3/TRBV12-4
J gene: TRBJ1-5
D gene: NA
CDR3 protein: ASSFSGRGNQPQH

V gene: TRBV12-3/TRBV12-4
J gene: TRBJ1-1
D gene: NA
CDR3 protein: ASSWTDANTEAF

V gene: TRBV9
J gene: TRBJ2-5
D gene: NA
CDR3 protein: ASSVAAVMETQY

V gene: TRBV11-2
J gene: TRBJ2-1
D gene: NA
CDR3 protein: ASSLGGPTVEQF

V gene: TRBV5-1
J gene: TRBJ1-1
D gene: NA
CDR3 protein: ASSFFLPGTEAF

V gene: TRBV25-1
J gene: TRBJ2-7
D gene: NA
CDR3 protein: ASMDGAEQY

V gene: TRBV28
J gene: TRBJ2-1
D gene: TRBD1
CDR3 protein: ASRSTGDNEQF

V gene: TRBV12-3/TRBV12-4
J gene: TRBJ2-1
D gene: NA
CDR3 protein: ASRPRGNEQF

V gene: TRBV19
J gene: TRBJ1-6
D gene: NA
CDR3 protein: ASSPTGTGGSPLH

V gene: TRBV6-2/TRBV6-3
J gene: TRBJ2-5
D gene: NA
CDR3 protein: ASTPRVRQVQETQY

V gene: TRBV27
J gene: TRBJ1-2
D gene: NA
CDR3 protein: ASSLPGYRGYT

V gene: TRBV5-4
J gene: TRBJ2-3
D gene: NA
CDR3 protein: ASSLESSTDTQY

V gene: TRBV6-1
J gene: TRBJ2-5
D gene: TRBD1
CDR3 protein: ANPRGSQETQY

V gene: TRBV7-9
J gene: TRBJ1-5
D gene: NA
CDR3 protein: ASSRYEGGYSNQPQH